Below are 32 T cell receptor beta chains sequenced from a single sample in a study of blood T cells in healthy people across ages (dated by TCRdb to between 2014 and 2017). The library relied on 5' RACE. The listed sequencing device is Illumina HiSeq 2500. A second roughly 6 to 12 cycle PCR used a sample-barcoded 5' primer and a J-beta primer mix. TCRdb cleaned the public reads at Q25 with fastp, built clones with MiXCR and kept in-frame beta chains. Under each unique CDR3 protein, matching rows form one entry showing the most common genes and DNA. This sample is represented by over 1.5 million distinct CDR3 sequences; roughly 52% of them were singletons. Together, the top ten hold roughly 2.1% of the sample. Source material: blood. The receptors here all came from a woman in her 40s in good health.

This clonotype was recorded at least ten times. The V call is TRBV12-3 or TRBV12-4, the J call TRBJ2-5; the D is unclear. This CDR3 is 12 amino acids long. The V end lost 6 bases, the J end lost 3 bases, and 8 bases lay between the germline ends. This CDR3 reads CASSFGKETQYF. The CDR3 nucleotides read TGTGCCAGCAGCTTTGGGAAAGAGACCCAGTACTTC.

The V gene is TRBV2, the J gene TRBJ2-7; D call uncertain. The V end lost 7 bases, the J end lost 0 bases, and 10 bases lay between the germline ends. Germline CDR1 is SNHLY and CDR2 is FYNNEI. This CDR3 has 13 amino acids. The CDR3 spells CASISGTSYEQYF. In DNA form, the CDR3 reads TGTGCCAGCATCTCCGGAACCTCCTACGAGCAGTACTTC.

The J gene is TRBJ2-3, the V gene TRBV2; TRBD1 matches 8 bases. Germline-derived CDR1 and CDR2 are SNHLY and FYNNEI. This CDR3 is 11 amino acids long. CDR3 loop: CADRGADTQYF. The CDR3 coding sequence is TGTGCAGACAGGGGAGCAGATACGCAGTATTTT.

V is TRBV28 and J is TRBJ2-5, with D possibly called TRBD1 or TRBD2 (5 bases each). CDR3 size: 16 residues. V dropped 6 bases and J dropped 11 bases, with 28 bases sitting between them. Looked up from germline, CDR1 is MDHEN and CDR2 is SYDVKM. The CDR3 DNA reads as TGTGCCAGCAGATCCTCCCGTTTTGGGGGATTCTTTGAGCAGTACTTC. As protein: CASRSSRFGGFFEQYF.

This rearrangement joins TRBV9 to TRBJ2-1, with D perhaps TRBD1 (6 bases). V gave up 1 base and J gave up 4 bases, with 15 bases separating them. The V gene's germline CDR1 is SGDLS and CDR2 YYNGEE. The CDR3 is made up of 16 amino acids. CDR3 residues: CASSVLSGVPYNEQFF. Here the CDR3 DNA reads TGTGCCAGCAGCGTATTGTCAGGGGTTCCGTACAATGAGCAGTTCTTC. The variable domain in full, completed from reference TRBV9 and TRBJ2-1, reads DSGVTQTPKHLITATGQRVTLRCSPRSGDLSVYWYQQSLDQGLQFLIQYYNGEERAKGNILERFSAQQFPDLHSELNLSSLELGDSALYFCASSVLSGVPYNEQFFGPGTRLTVL.

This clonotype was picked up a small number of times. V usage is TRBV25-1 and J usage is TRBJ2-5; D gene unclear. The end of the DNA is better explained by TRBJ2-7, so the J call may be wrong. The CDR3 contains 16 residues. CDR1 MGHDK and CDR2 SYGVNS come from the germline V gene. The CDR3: CASSPPTLTAASEQYF. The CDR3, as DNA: TGTGCCAGCAGTCCACCTACCCTGACCGCCGCGAGCGAGCAGTACTTC.

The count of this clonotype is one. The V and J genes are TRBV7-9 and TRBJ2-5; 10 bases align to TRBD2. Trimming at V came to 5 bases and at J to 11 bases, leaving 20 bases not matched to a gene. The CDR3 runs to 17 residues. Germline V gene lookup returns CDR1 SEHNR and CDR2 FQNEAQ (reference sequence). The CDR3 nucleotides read TGTGCCAGCAGCCGATTACTAAGCGGGGGGGCGACCAATGAGCAGTACTTC. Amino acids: CASSRLLSGGATNEQYF.

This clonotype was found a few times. The CDR3 nucleotides are TGTGCCAGCAGTTCTCCGGGACTAGGGGTCTACGAGCAGTACTTC. This encodes CASSSPGLGVYEQYF. The genes are TRBV27 and TRBJ2-7; 8 positions match TRBD2. CDR1 is MNHEY, CDR2 SMNVEV, per germline (reference sequence). V was pared by 4 bases and J by 3 bases, with 8 bases of the junction left unmatched. The length of the CDR3 is 15 residues.

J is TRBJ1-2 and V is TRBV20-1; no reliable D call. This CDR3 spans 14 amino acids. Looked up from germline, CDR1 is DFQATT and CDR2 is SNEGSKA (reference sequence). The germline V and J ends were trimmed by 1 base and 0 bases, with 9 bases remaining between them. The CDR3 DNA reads TGCAGTGCTAGAGTAAGCAAGACTAACTATGGCTACACCTTC. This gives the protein CSARVSKTNYGYTF.

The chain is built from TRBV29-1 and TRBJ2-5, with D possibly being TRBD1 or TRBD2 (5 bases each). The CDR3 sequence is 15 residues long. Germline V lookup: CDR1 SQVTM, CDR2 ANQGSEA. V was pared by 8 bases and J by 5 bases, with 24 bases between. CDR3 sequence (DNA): TGCAGCCTTATACATCCGGGACCCCGCGCGGAGACCCAGTACTTC. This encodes CSLIHPGPRAETQYF.

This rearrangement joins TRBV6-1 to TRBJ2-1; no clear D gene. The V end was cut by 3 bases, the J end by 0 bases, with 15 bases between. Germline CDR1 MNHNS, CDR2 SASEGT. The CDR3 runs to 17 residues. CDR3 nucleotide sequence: TGTGCCAGCAGTGAGAGGCGGTTACCCCTCTCCTACAATGAGCAGTTCTTC. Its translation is CASSERRLPLSYNEQFF.

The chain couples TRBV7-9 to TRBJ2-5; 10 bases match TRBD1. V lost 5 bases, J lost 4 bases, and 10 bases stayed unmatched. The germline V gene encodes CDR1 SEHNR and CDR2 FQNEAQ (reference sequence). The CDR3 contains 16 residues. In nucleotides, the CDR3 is TGTGCCAGCAGCCCAGACAGGGGGCGCGAGATAGAGACCCAGTACTTC. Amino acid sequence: CASSPDRGREIETQYF.

This chain's CDR3 is CASSLAGKLHPDTQYF. CDR3 nucleotides: TGCGCCAGCAGCTTGGCCGGAAAATTGCACCCAGATACGCAGTATTTT. The chain links TRBV5-1 to TRBJ2-3; D unresolved. CDR3 length equals 16 residues. The V end was cut by 0 bases, the J end by 4 bases, with 15 bases between. Germline V lookup: CDR1 SGHRS, CDR2 YFSETQ. The full variable domain, in which reference TRBV5-1 and TRBJ2-3 provide the parts outside the CDR3, is KAGVTQTPRYLIKTRGQQVTLSCSPISGHRSVSWYQQTPGQGLQFLFEYFSETQRNKGNFPGRFSGRQFSNSRSEMNVSTLELGDSALYLCASSLAGKLHPDTQYFGPGTRLTVL.

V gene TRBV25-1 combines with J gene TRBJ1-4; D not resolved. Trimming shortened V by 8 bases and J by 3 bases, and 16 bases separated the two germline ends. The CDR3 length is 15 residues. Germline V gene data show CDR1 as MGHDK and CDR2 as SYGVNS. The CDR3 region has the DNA TGTGCCAGCCAACCGACGGGTGCAGCTAATGAAAAACTGTTTTTT. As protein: CASQPTGAANEKLFF.

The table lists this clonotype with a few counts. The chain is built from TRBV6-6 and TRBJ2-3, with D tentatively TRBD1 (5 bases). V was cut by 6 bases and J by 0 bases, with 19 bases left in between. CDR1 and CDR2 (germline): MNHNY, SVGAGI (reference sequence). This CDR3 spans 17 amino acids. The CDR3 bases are TGTGCCAGCAGCGGAAAACCGCCAGGGCCTAGCACAGATACGCAGTATTTT. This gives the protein CASSGKPPGPSTDTQYF.

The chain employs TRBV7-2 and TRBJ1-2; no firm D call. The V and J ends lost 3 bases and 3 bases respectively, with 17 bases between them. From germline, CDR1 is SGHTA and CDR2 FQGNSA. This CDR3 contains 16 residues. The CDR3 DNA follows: TGTGCCAGCAGCTTGAGCGGGGAGACCCAGTACTATGGCTACACCTTC. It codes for CASSLSGETQYYGYTF.

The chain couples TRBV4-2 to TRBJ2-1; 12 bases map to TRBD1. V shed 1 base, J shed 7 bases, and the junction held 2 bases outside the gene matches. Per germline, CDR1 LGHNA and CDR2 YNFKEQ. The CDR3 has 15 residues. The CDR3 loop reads CASSQGDRGRNEQFF. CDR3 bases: TGTGCCAGCAGCCAAGGGGACAGGGGGCGTAATGAGCAGTTCTTC.

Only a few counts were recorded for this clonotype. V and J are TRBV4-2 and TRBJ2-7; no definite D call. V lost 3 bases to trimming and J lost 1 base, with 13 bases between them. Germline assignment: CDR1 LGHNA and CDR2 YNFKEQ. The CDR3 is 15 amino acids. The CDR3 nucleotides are TGTGCCAGCAGCCAGGTATCGGACCTATCCTACGAGCAGTACTTC. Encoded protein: CASSQVSDLSYEQYF.

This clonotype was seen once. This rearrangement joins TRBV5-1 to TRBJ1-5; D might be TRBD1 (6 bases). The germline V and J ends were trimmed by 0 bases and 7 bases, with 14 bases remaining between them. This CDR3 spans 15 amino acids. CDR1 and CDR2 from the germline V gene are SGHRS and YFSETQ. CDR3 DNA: TGCGCCAGCAGCTTGGGTCAGGGGAAAGGACAGCCCCAGCATTTT. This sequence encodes CASSLGQGKGQPQHF.

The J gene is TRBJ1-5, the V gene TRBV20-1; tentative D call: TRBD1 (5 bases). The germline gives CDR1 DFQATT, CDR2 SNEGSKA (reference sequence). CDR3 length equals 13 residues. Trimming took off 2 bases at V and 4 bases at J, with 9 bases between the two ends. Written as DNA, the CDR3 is TGCAGTGCTAGATGGGGGGTAAATCAGCCCCAGCATTTT. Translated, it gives CSARWGVNQPQHF.

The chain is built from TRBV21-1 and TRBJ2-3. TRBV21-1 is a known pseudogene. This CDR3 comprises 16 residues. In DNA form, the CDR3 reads TGTGCCAGCAGCAAAGTAGGGATTTCTAGCACAGATACGCAGTATTTT. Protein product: CASSKVGISSTDTQYF.

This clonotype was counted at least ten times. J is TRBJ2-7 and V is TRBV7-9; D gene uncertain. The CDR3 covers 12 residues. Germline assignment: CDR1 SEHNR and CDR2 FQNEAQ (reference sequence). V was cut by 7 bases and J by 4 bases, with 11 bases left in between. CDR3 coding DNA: TGTGCCAGCAAGGGCAGCGAATACGAGCAGTACTTC. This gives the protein CASKGSEYEQYF.

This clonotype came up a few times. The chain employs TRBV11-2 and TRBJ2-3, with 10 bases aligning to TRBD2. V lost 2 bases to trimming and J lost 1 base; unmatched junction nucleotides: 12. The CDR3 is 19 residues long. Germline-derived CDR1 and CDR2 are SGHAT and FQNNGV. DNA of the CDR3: TGTGCCAGCAGCTTACAATTAAGTCGACTAGCGGGTCGCACAGATACGCAGTATTTT. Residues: CASSLQLSRLAGRTDTQYF.

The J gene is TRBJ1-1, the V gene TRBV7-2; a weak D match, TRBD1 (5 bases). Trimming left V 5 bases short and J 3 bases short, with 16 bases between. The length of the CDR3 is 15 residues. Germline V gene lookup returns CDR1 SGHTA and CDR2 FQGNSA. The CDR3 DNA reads TGTGCCAGCAGCCGCCCAGGGTCTCGGTACACTGAAGCTTTCTTT. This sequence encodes CASSRPGSRYTEAFF. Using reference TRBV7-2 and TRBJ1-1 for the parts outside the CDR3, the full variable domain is GAGVSQSPSNKVTEKGKDVELRCDPISGHTALYWYRQSLGQGLEFLIYFQGNSAPDKSGLPSDRFSAERTGGSVSTLTIQRTQQEDSAVYLCASSRPGSRYTEAFFGQGTRLTVV.

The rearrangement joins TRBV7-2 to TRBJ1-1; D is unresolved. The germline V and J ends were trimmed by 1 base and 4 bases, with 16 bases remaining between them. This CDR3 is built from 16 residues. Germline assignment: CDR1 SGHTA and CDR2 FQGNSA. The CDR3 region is CASSLEVHRVGTEAFF. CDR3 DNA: TGTGCCAGCAGCTTAGAGGTTCATCGGGTGGGCACTGAAGCTTTCTTT.

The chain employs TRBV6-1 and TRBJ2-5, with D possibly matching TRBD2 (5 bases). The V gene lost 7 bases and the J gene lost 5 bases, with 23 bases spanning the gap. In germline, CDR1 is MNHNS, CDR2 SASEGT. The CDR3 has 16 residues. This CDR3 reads CASIRGRARTWETQYF. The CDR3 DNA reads TGTGCCAGCATACGGGGTCGGGCTCGTACCTGGGAGACCCAGTACTTC.

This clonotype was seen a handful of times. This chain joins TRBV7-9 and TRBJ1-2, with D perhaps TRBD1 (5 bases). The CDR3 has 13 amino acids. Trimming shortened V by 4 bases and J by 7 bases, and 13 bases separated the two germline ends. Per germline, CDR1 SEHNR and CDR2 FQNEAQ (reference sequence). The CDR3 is CASSSQGTSGYTF. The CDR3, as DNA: TGTGCCAGCAGCTCCCAAGGGACCTCTGGCTACACCTTC.

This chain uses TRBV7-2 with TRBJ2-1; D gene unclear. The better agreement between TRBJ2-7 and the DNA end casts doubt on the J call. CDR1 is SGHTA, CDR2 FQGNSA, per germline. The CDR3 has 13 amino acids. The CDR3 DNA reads TGTGCCAGCAGCTTGCCGGTCTACAATGGGCAGTACTTC. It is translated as CASSLPVYNGQYF.

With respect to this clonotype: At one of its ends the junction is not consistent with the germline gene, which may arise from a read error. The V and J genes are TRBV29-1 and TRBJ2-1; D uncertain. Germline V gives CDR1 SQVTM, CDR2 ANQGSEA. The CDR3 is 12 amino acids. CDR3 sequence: CSVDGPYNGQFF. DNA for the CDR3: TGCAGCGTTGACGGACCGTACAATGGGCAGTTCTTC.

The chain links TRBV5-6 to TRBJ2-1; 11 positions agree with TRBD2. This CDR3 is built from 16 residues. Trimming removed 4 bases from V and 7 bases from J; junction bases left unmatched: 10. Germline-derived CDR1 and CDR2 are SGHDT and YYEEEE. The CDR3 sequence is CASSLLRLAGSNEQFF. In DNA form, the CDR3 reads TGTGCCAGCAGCCTACTTAGACTAGCGGGGTCAAATGAGCAGTTCTTC.

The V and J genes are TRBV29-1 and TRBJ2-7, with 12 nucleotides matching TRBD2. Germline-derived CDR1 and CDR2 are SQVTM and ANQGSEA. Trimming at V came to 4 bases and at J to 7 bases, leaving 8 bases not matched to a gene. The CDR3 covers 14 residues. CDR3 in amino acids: CSVARTSGVNEQYF. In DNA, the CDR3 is TGCAGCGTTGCAAGGACTAGCGGGGTCAATGAGCAGTACTTC.

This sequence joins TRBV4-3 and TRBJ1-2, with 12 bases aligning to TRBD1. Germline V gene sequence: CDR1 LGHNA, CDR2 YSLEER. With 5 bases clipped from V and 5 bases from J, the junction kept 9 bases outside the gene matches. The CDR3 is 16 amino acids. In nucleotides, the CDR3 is TGCGCCAGCAGCACCTGGGGACAGGGGGCATTATATGGCTACACCTTC. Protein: CASSTWGQGALYGYTF.